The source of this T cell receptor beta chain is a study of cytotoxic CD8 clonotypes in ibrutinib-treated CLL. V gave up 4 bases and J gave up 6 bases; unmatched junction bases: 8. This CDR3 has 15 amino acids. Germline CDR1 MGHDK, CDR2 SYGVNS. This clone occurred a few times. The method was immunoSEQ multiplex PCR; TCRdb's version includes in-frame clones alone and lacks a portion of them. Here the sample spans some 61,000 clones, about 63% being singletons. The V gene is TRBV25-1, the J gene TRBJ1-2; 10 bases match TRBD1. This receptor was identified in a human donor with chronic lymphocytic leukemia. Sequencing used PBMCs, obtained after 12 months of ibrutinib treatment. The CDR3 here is CASSARTGGFNGYTF. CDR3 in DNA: TGTGCCAGCAGTGCTCGGACAGGGGGTTTCAATGGCTACACCTTC.